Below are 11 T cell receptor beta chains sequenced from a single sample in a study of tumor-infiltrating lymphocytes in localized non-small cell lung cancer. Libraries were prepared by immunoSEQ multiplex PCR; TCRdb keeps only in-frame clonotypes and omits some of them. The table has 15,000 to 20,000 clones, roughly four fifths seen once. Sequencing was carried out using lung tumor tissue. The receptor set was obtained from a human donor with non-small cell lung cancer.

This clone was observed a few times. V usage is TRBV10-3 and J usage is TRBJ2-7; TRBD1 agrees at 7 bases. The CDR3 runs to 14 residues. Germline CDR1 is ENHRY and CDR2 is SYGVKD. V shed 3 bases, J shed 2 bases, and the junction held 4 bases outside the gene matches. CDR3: CAISDWGQTYEQYF. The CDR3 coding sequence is TGTGCCATCAGTGATTGGGGACAGACCTACGAGCAGTACTTC.

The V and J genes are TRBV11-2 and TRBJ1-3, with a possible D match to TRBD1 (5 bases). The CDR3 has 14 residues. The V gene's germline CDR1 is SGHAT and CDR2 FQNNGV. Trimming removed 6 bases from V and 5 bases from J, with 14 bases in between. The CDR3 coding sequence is TGTGCCAGCAGAACCTCGGACACCCGAAACACCATATATTTT. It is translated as CASRTSDTRNTIYF.

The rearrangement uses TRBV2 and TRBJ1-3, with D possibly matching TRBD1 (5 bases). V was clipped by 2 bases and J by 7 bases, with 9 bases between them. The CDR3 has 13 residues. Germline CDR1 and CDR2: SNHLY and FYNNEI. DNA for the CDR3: TGTGCCAGCAGTGAAACAGGACCGAACACCATATATTTT. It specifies CASSETGPNTIYF.

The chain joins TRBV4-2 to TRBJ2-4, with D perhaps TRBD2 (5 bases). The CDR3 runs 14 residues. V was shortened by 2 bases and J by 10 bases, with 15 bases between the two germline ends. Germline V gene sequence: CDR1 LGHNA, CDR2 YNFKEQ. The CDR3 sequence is CASSQPPGVTIQYF. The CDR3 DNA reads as TGTGCCAGCAGCCAACCCCCCGGGGTCACGATTCAGTACTTC.

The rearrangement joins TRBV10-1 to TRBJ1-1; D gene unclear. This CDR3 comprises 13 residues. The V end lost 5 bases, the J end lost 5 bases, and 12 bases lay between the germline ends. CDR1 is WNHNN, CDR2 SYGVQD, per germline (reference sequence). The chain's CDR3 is CASSLPVVTEAFF. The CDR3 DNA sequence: TGCGCCAGCAGTCTCCCGGTCGTGACTGAAGCTTTCTTT.

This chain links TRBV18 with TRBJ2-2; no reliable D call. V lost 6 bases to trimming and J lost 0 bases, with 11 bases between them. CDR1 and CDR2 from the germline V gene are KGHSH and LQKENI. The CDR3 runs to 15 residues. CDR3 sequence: CASSYGQTNTGELFF. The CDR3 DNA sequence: TGTGCCAGCTCCTACGGGCAGACGAACACCGGGGAGCTGTTTTTT.

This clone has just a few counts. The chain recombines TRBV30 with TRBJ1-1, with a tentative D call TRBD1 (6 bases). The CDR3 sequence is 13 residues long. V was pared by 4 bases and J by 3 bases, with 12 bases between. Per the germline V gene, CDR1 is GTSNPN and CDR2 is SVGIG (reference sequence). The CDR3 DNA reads TGTGCCTGGAAGTGGGGGGGCCACACTGAAGCTTTCTTT. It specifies CAWKWGGHTEAFF.

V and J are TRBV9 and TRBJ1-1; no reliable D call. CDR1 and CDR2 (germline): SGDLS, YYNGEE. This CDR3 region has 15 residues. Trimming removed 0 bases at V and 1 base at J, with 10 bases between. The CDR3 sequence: CASSVVRNSNTEAFF. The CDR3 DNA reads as TGTGCCAGCAGCGTAGTCAGAAATTCGAACACTGAAGCTTTCTTT.

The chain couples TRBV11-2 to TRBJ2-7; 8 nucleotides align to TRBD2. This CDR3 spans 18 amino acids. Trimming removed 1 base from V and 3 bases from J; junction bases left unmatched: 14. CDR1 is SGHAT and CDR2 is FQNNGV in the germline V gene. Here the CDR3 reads CASSLGGSGTPRGYEQYF. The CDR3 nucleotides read TGTGCCAGCAGCTTAGGGGGTAGCGGGACCCCCCGGGGCTACGAGCAGTACTTC.

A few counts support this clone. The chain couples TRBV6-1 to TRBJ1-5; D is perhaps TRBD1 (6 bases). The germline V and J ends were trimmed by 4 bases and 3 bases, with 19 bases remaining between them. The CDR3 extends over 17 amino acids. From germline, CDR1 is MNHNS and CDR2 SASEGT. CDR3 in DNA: TGTGCCAGCAGTGCGAGGGGAGGGGGGGGCCTCAATCAGCCCCAGCATTTT. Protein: CASSARGGGGLNQPQHF.

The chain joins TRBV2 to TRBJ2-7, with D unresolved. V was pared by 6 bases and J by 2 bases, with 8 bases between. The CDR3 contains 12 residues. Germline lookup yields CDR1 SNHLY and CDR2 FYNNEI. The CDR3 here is CASSPEPYEQYF. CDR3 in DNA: TGTGCCAGCAGCCCTGAGCCCTACGAGCAGTACTTC. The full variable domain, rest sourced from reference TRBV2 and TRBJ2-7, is EPEVTQTPSHQVTQMGQEVILRCVPISNHLYFYWYRQILGQKVEFLVSFYNNEISEKSEIFDDQFSVERPDGSNFTLKIRSTKLEDSAMYFCASSPEPYEQYFGPGTRLTVT.